Following are 18 T cell receptor beta chains from one sample sequenced in a study of T cells in Graves' hyperthyroidism and ophthalmopathy. TCR beta CDR3 regions were amplified from RNA. In the first-round RT-PCR of the TCR CDR3, the HTBI primer set was used. One entry per CDR3 protein, called by TCRdb with MiXCR from the multiplex PCR reads. The profile shows about 300,000 distinct CDR3 sequences, about 19% of them singletons. The sequenced sample was blood. The receptors here all came from a middle-aged man with Graves' ophthalmopathy.

This clonotype was seen at least ten times. The DNA for the CDR3 is TGCAGTGCTGAAACCGGGACAGGGATGGACGAGCAGTACTTC. This sequence encodes CSAETGTGMDEQYF. The chain combines TRBV20-1 with TRBJ2-7; 9 bases line up with TRBD1. The CDR3 is made up of 14 amino acids. Germline V gene lookup returns CDR1 DFQATT and CDR2 SNEGSKA (reference sequence). V was clipped by 5 bases and J by 5 bases; unmatched bases: 10.

The genes are TRBV5-4 and TRBJ2-2; 7 nucleotides agree with TRBD2. CDR1 and CDR2 from the germline V gene are SGHNT and YYREEE (reference sequence). V gave up 2 bases and J gave up 2 bases; unmatched junction bases: 6. This CDR3 is built from 16 residues. The CDR3, as DNA: TGTGCCAGCAGCTTCTTGTCGGGAGGTAACACCGGGGAGCTGTTTTTT. This gives the protein CASSFLSGGNTGELFF.

The sample holds a few counts of this clonotype. V and J are TRBV7-9 and TRBJ2-2; D call uncertain. The CDR3 covers 19 residues. The germline V gene has CDR1 SEHNR and CDR2 FQNEAQ (reference sequence). V lost 2 bases and J lost 6, with 25 bases in between. CDR3 protein: CASSLRADVGQDGAGELFF. The CDR3 bases are TGTGCCAGCAGCTTAAGAGCTGATGTTGGCCAAGACGGCGCCGGGGAGCTGTTTTTT.

This clonotype appeared many times. J is TRBJ1-2 and V is TRBV5-1; D is perhaps TRBD1 (5 bases). The CDR3 loop spans 16 amino acids. Germline values: CDR1 SGHRS, CDR2 YFSETQ. Trimming cost V 4 bases and J 4 bases, with 20 bases left between them. Written as DNA, the CDR3 is TGCGCCAGCAGCGAAGGGGACGGACGCCTCGTCTATGGCTACACCTTC. Protein product: CASSEGDGRLVYGYTF.

The chain is built from TRBV25-1 and TRBJ2-2; TRBD1 agrees at 7 bases. The CDR3 length is 15 residues. Germline V gene data show CDR1 as MGHDK and CDR2 as SYGVNS. The V segment lost 6 bases and the J segment 3 bases; nucleotides outside the gene matches: 7. The CDR3 nucleotides are TGTGCCAGCAGCCTTGGGACAGAACACACCGGGGAGCTGTTTTTT. This encodes CASSLGTEHTGELFF. The full variable domain, its missing parts supplied by reference TRBV25-1 and TRBJ2-2, is EADIYQTPRYLVIGTGKKITLECSQTMGHDKMYWYQQDPGMELHLIHYSYGVNSTEKGDLSSESTVSRIRTEHFPLTLESARPSHTSQYLCASSLGTEHTGELFFGEGSRLTVL.

This clonotype was detected a few times. This CDR3 is missing its conserved last phenylalanine or tryptophan, likely due to a read error. This chain uses TRBV27 with TRBJ1-1; TRBD1 matches 8 bases. From germline, CDR1 is MNHEY and CDR2 SMNVEV (reference sequence). This CDR3 contains 15 residues. Trimming at V came to 4 bases and at J to 1 base, leaving 5 bases not matched to a gene. The CDR3 reads CASSSGGTGNTEAFS. The CDR3 region has the DNA TGTGCCAGCAGTTCGGGGGGGACAGGGAACACTGAAGCTTTCTCT.

The chain combines TRBV27 with TRBJ1-1, with D perhaps matching TRBD1 (6 bases). The germline V gene encodes CDR1 MNHEY and CDR2 SMNVEV (reference sequence). CDR3 length equals 14 residues. V shed 2 bases and J shed 4 bases, with 11 bases lying between them. CDR3 sequence: CASSLVGQPTEAFF. The DNA for the CDR3 is TGTGCCAGCAGTTTAGTTGGACAGCCCACTGAAGCTTTCTTT.

The rearrangement uses TRBV2 and TRBJ2-2; 12 nucleotides agree with TRBD2. CDR1 is SNHLY and CDR2 is FYNNEI in the germline V gene. There are 17 residues in the CDR3. V shed 2 bases and J 4 bases; nucleotides not matched to a gene: 5. CDR3 coding DNA: TGTGCCAGCAGTGAACTAGCGGGAGGGCCCGGCACCGGGGAGCTGTTTTTT. It specifies CASSELAGGPGTGELFF.

The chain is built from TRBV30 and TRBJ2-5; 9 nucleotides line up with TRBD2. CDR3 length equals 16 residues. The ends lost 2 bases at V and 4 bases at J; junction bases unmatched: 11. Germline CDR1 reads GTSNPN; CDR2 reads SVGIG (reference sequence). CDR3 in amino acids: CAWSNSGSISRETQYF. CDR3 coding DNA: TGTGCCTGGAGTAATAGCGGGAGCATATCCAGAGAGACCCAGTACTTC. Full variable domain (rest looked up from reference TRBV30 and TRBJ2-5): SQTIHQWPATLVQPVGSPLSLECTVEGTSNPNLYWYRQAAGRGLQLLFYSVGIGQISSEVPQNLSASRPQDRQFILSSKKLLLSDSGFYLCAWSNSGSISRETQYFGPGTRLLVL.

This clonotype has more than one count but fewer than ten. A read error may be the cause here, since a much bigger clone is one base away. The chain links TRBV30 to TRBJ2-5; TRBD1 agrees at 11 bases. The CDR3 consists of 15 residues. Germline V lookup: CDR1 GTSNPN, CDR2 SVGIG (reference sequence). In DNA, the CDR3 is TGTGCCCGGAGTCCCGGGACAGGGGGGACAGAGACCCAGTACTTC. Protein product: CARSPGTGGTETQYF.

The chain uses TRBV7-3 and TRBJ2-2; D may be TRBD2 (6 bases). The CDR3 spans 16 residues. Germline V lookup: CDR1 SGHTA, CDR2 FQGTGA. Trimming removed 5 bases from V and 1 base from J, with 14 bases in between. DNA of the CDR3: TGTGCCAGCAGCGCCCCCGGAGCGGGGAACACCGGGGAGCTGTTTTTT. Translating it yields CASSAPGAGNTGELFF.

Only a few counts were recorded for this clonotype. V and J are TRBV7-9 and TRBJ1-1; D perhaps matches TRBD1 (5 bases). CDR3 length equals 13 residues. The V end was cut by 3 bases, the J end by 5 bases, with 10 bases between. From germline, CDR1 is SEHNR and CDR2 FQNEAQ (reference sequence). The CDR3 loop is CASSFGGVTEAFF. The CDR3 DNA sequence: TGTGCCAGCAGCTTTGGGGGAGTTACTGAAGCTTTCTTT.

The rearrangement joins TRBV7-9 to TRBJ2-2, with TRBD2 as a possible D gene (7 bases). Trimming removed 5 bases at V and 4 bases at J, with 17 bases between. The CDR3 totals 16 residues. The germline gives CDR1 SEHNR, CDR2 FQNEAQ (reference sequence). Here the CDR3 reads CASSPRGGGITGELFF. CDR3 nucleotide sequence: TGTGCCAGCAGCCCAAGGGGAGGGGGAATCACCGGGGAGCTGTTTTTT.

This clonotype was detected only a few times. The V gene is TRBV10-3, the J gene TRBJ2-1; TRBD2 matches 10 bases. Germline loops: CDR1 ENHRY, CDR2 SYGVKD. This CDR3 spans 15 amino acids. The junction had 5 bases not matched to a gene; V was cut back by 3 bases and J by 6 bases. CDR3 in DNA: TGTGCCATCAGTGAAGCTAGCGGGAGTGGCAATGAGCAGTTCTTC. Its protein is CAISEASGSGNEQFF.

This clonotype was detected ten times or more. V gene TRBV18 combines with J gene TRBJ2-7; 10 bases fit TRBD1. The CDR3 spans 15 residues. Germline values: CDR1 KGHSH, CDR2 LQKENI. J lost 2 bases, V lost 3 bases, and 4 bases had no gene match. CDR3: CASSPRDRGTYEQYF. For the CDR3, the DNA is TGTGCCAGCTCACCCCGGGACAGGGGAACCTACGAGCAGTACTTC.

The V gene is TRBV5-1, the J gene TRBJ2-1; D remains unclear. The V gene lost 4 bases and the J gene lost 0 bases, with 17 bases spanning the gap. The CDR3 loop spans 17 amino acids. Germline lookup yields CDR1 SGHRS and CDR2 YFSETQ. The DNA of the CDR3 is TGCGCCAGCAGCCCTAGTCGAGCGTCGAGCTCCTACAATGAGCAGTTCTTC. Its translation is CASSPSRASSSYNEQFF.

This clonotype was recorded many times. This chain uses TRBV6-5 with TRBJ1-1; 9 positions match TRBD1. Trimming cost V 0 bases and J 3 bases; bases outside gene matches: 2. The CDR3 contains 15 residues. Germline assignment: CDR1 MNHEY and CDR2 SVGAGI. The CDR3 DNA follows: TGTGCCAGCAGTTACTCGGACAGGGGCGACACTGAAGCTTTCTTT. Translation: CASSYSDRGDTEAFF.

This clonotype was picked up a small number of times. This chain connects TRBV7-9 to TRBJ1-2; possible D gene TRBD1, 5 bases. CDR3 size: 15 residues. The V end was cut by 0 bases, the J end by 7 bases, with 15 bases between. Germline V gene lookup returns CDR1 SEHNR and CDR2 FQNEAQ (reference sequence). The CDR3 spells CASSLARGAVVGYTF. The DNA of the CDR3 is TGTGCCAGCAGCTTAGCAAGGGGCGCGGTGGTTGGCTACACCTTC.